What follows are 32 T cell receptor beta chains derived from one specimen sequenced in a study of blood T cell repertoires in COVID-19 (dated by TCRdb to 2018 to 2021). Libraries came from the immunoSEQ multiplex PCR assay. Imported from immuneACCESS, the table was reduced by TCRdb to in-frame sequences with V and J called. These copies leave out some clones; in studies compared against another copy, an unresolved V gene accounts for under half, and the cause of the remainder is not known. In this sample the table shows some 140,000 clones, roughly nine tenths of which occur a single time. The ten largest account for 0.55% of the sample. Sequencing was done on a sample of peripheral blood. These receptors all stem from a man in his fifties with acute or convalescent COVID-19.

The chain uses TRBV18 and TRBJ2-1, with 14 bases lining up with TRBD2. V lost 0 bases to trimming and J lost 8 bases; unmatched junction nucleotides: 3. Germline CDR1 KGHSH, CDR2 LQKENI. The CDR3 has 16 amino acids. The CDR3 is CASSPPGLAGAYEQFF. CDR3 sequence (DNA): TGTGCCAGCTCACCACCGGGACTAGCGGGAGCCTATGAGCAGTTCTTC. Looking up the rest from reference TRBV18 and TRBJ2-1 gives the full variable domain: NAGVMQNPRHLVRRRGQEARLRCSPMKGHSHVYWYRQLPEEGLKFMVYLQKENIIDESGMPKERFSAEFPKEGPSILRIQQVVRGDSAAYFCASSPPGLAGAYEQFFGPGTRLTVL.

The V and J genes are TRBV19 and TRBJ1-1, with D hard to call. The CDR3 has 12 amino acids. Trimming pared 4 bases from V and 7 bases from J, leaving 10 bases between. In germline, CDR1 is LNHDA, CDR2 SQIVND (reference sequence). CDR3 bases: TGTGCCAGTAGTACCCGACACGTTGAAGCTTTCTTT. Translation gives CASSTRHVEAFF.

This sequence joins TRBV30 and TRBJ2-7; TRBD2 matches 9 bases. J gave up 3 bases and V 1 base, and 4 bases lay outside the gene matches. The V gene's germline CDR1 is GTSNPN and CDR2 SVGIG (reference sequence). The CDR3 loop spans 14 amino acids. The CDR3 DNA is TGTGCCTGGAGTGGCGGGAGGGGACGCTACGAGCAGTACTTC. Its translation: CAWSGGRGRYEQYF.

V is TRBV3-1 (or the pseudogene TRBV3-2) and J is TRBJ2-5, with 8 bases that match TRBD2. Germline V gene lookup returns CDR1 LGHDT and CDR2 YNNKEL (reference sequence). The CDR3 contains 14 residues. V lost 2 bases to trimming and J lost 5 bases; unmatched junction nucleotides: 4. The CDR3 DNA reads TGTGCCAGCAGCCAACGGGGGGGGGCTGAGACCCAGTACTTC. Translating it yields CASSQRGGAETQYF.

This rearrangement joins TRBV30 to TRBJ1-1; no clear D gene. There are 13 residues in the CDR3. The ends were cut back, 1 base at V and 9 bases at J, with 15 bases in the middle. Germline values: CDR1 GTSNPN, CDR2 SVGIG (reference sequence). The CDR3 sequence: CAWSDGLDMKAFF. The CDR3, as DNA: TGTGCCTGGAGTGACGGACTCGACATGAAAGCTTTCTTT.

The chain employs TRBV6-1 and TRBJ1-5; the D gene is possibly TRBD1 (6 bases). Between the trimmed V and J ends, which lost 3 bases and 2 bases, there was a span of 11 bases. Germline V gene sequence: CDR1 MNHNS, CDR2 SASEGT. The CDR3 covers 15 residues. The CDR3 spells CASSDRTAGNQPQHF. CDR3 nucleotide sequence: TGTGCCAGCAGTGATCGGACAGCAGGCAATCAGCCCCAGCATTTT.

This clone was found once. V gene TRBV19 combines with J gene TRBJ2-1; TRBD2 aligns across 9 bases. J gave up 5 bases and V 3 bases, and 5 bases lay outside the gene matches. The CDR3 length is 15 residues. CDR1 is LNHDA, CDR2 SQIVND, per germline (reference sequence). CDR3 coding DNA: TGTGCCAGTAGTATGGTTGCGGGAGGGCACAATGAGCAGTTCTTC. It encodes CASSMVAGGHNEQFF.

This chain uses TRBV29-1 with TRBJ2-3, with 9 bases aligning to TRBD2. Germline V gives CDR1 SQVTM, CDR2 ANQGSEA. The J segment lost 4 bases and the V segment lost 5 bases, leaving 10 bases of the junction unmatched. The CDR3 covers 15 residues. The CDR3 coding sequence is TGCAGCGTTCAGACTAGCGGAGGGGGTGCAGATACGCAGTATTTT. Translated: CSVQTSGGGADTQYF.

This sequence joins TRBV5-1 and TRBJ1-6, with a possible D match to TRBD1 (6 bases). Looked up from germline, CDR1 is SGHRS and CDR2 is YFSETQ. The CDR3 loop spans 15 amino acids. V was shortened by 2 bases and J by 7 bases, with 13 bases between the two germline ends. In DNA, the CDR3 is TGCGCCAGCAGCTTACAGGGACCCCTGAATTCACCCCTCCACTTT. It is translated as CASSLQGPLNSPLHF.

This chain joins TRBV30 and TRBJ1-4; 8 nucleotides align to TRBD1. The J segment lost 4 bases and the V segment lost 3 bases, leaving 7 bases of the junction unmatched. Germline V CDR1 and CDR2: GTSNPN, SVGIG (reference sequence). The CDR3 extends over 15 amino acids. The CDR3 reads CAWSHGQGGNEKLFF. The CDR3 DNA is TGTGCCTGGAGCCACGGACAGGGAGGTAATGAAAAACTGTTTTTT.

This clone was observed a single time. The genes are TRBV4-1 and TRBJ2-3; 7 nucleotides align to TRBD2. The ends lost 1 base at V and 6 bases at J; junction bases unmatched: 1. The germline CDR1 and CDR2 sequences are MGHRA and YSYEKL. The CDR3 contains 13 residues. This chain's CDR3 is CASSQVGGDTQYF. CDR3 bases: TGCGCCAGCAGCCAAGTCGGGGGGGATACGCAGTATTTT.

This clone was seen once. The rearrangement uses TRBV6-5 and TRBJ1-3; D ambiguous. Germline V gene lookup returns CDR1 MNHEY and CDR2 SVGAGI. The CDR3 has 12 residues. The V gene lost 8 bases and the J gene lost 0 bases, with 5 bases spanning the gap. CDR3 sequence: CASQDSGNTIYF. CDR3 nucleotide sequence: TGTGCCAGCCAGGACTCTGGAAACACCATATATTTT.

The V gene is TRBV15, the J gene TRBJ1-1, with 8 bases that match TRBD1. Germline values: CDR1 LNHNV, CDR2 YYDKDF (reference sequence). The CDR3 sequence is 17 residues long. Germline trimming cut 2 bases from V and 3 bases from J; bases unmatched to any gene: 11. In DNA, the CDR3 is TGTGCCACCAGCAGACTCGGGACAGGAGAGAGGTACACTGAAGCTTTCTTT. Protein sequence: CATSRLGTGERYTEAFF.

Written as DNA, the CDR3 is TGTGCCAGCAGAACTAGCGGGAGTAACCGGGCGCGCTACTTC. Translating gives CASRTSGSNRARYF. The chain links TRBV28 to TRBJ2-7; 11 bases fit TRBD2. CDR1 and CDR2 from the germline V gene are MDHEN and SYDVKM. The CDR3 totals 14 residues. V lost 6 bases and J lost 13; bases outside the gene matches: 14.

CDR3 coding DNA: TGTGCCTGGAGTGTACAGGGGGGGATTGGGCAGTTCTTC. Translated: CAWSVQGGIGQFF. The rearrangement uses TRBV30 and TRBJ2-1; weak D call: TRBD1 (8 bases). Germline CDR1 GTSNPN, CDR2 SVGIG (reference sequence). Trimming pared 0 bases from V and 12 bases from J, leaving 15 bases between. The CDR3 sequence is 13 residues long.

The count of this clone is one. The rearrangement links TRBV7-8 to TRBJ2-2, with TRBD2 matching over 10 bases. CDR3 length equals 16 residues. Trimming at V came to 7 bases and at J to 2 bases, leaving 7 bases not matched to a gene. Germline CDR1 is SGHVS and CDR2 is FQNEAQ. DNA of the CDR3: TGTGCCAGCAACCTAGCGGGAGCCCTTAACACCGGGGAGCTGTTTTTT. Protein: CASNLAGALNTGELFF.

The rearrangement joins TRBV5-1 to TRBJ2-1, with D maybe TRBD1 (6 bases). The CDR3 is 12 residues long. The V and J ends lost 1 base and 9 bases respectively, with 8 bases between them. Germline V lookup: CDR1 SGHRS, CDR2 YFSETQ. This CDR3 is CASSLTGFEQFF. DNA of the CDR3: TGCGCCAGCAGCTTGACAGGGTTTGAGCAGTTCTTC. The full variable domain, rest sourced from reference TRBV5-1 and TRBJ2-1, is KAGVTQTPRYLIKTRGQQVTLSCSPISGHRSVSWYQQTPGQGLQFLFEYFSETQRNKGNFPGRFSGRQFSNSRSEMNVSTLELGDSALYLCASSLTGFEQFFGPGTRLTVL.

This chain links TRBV2 with TRBJ1-5, with D uncertain. The CDR3 has 15 residues. V lost 2 bases and J 2 bases, leaving 10 bases between the germline ends. The germline CDR1 and CDR2 sequences are SNHLY and FYNNEI. CDR3 residues: CASSEREIGNQPQHF. CDR3 bases: TGTGCCAGCAGTGAAAGGGAGATCGGCAATCAGCCCCAGCATTTT.

This clone has just a few counts. The CDR3 reads CASSLFGTVDTEAFF. CDR3 sequence (DNA): TGCGCCAGCAGCTTGTTCGGTACGGTGGACACTGAAGCTTTCTTT. The V gene is TRBV5-1, the J gene TRBJ1-1, with unresolved D. The CDR3 spans 15 residues. Deletions cut 1 base from V and 3 bases from J, with 13 bases between. Germline V CDR1 and CDR2: SGHRS, YFSETQ.

V gene TRBV6-5 combines with J gene TRBJ1-3; D is possibly TRBD1 (5 bases). Germline V CDR1 and CDR2: MNHEY, SVGAGI. The CDR3 covers 15 residues. The V end was cut by 0 bases, the J end by 3 bases, with 9 bases between. CDR3 sequence: CASSYSGGVGNTIYF. The DNA for the CDR3 is TGTGCCAGCAGTTACTCGGGGGGGGTTGGAAACACCATATATTTT.

This clone appeared a single time. The chain carries TRBV5-1 and TRBJ2-7; D not certain. The germline gives CDR1 SGHRS, CDR2 YFSETQ. Between the trimmed V and J ends, which lost 4 bases and 4 bases, there was a span of 12 bases. The CDR3 has 13 amino acids. The CDR3 sequence: CASSPSGAYEQYF. The CDR3 DNA follows: TGCGCCAGCAGCCCCTCTGGAGCGTACGAGCAGTACTTC.

The chain uses TRBV3-1 (or the pseudogene TRBV3-2) and TRBJ1-5; D gene ambiguous. This CDR3 is 14 amino acids long. The V end lost 1 base, the J end lost 5 bases, and 9 bases lay between the germline ends. Per the germline V gene, CDR1 is LGHDT and CDR2 is YNNKEL (reference sequence). The CDR3 DNA is TGTGCCAGCAGCCAAGGACATGTAGATCAGCCCCAGCATTTT. It specifies CASSQGHVDQPQHF.

The rearrangement joins TRBV15 to TRBJ2-3; the match to TRBD2 covers 7 bases. V shed 1 base and J 5 bases; nucleotides not matched to a gene: 6. The germline V gene encodes CDR1 LNHNV and CDR2 YYDKDF (reference sequence). The length of the CDR3 is 15 residues. The CDR3 reads CATSRVGGGIDTQYF. In DNA, the CDR3 is TGTGCCACCAGCAGAGTGGGGGGGGGAATAGATACGCAGTATTTT.

This chain connects TRBV9 to TRBJ2-6; 8 nucleotides match TRBD1. This CDR3 is built from 19 residues. Germline V lookup: CDR1 SGDLS, CDR2 YYNGEE. The V and J ends lost 0 bases and 0 bases, in that order; junction bases with no gene match: 8. The CDR3 nucleotides are TGTGCCAGCAGCGTAGACTTGAGGACAGGGATCTCTGGGGCCAACGTCCTGACTTTC. Translating gives CASSVDLRTGISGANVLTF.

The chain joins TRBV27 to TRBJ2-7, with 9 bases lining up with TRBD1. V lost 5 bases to trimming and J lost 3 bases; unmatched junction nucleotides: 8. CDR1 MNHEY and CDR2 SMNVEV come from the germline V gene (reference sequence). The CDR3 is 15 amino acids. This CDR3 reads CASSTDRGFYYEQYF. Here the CDR3 DNA reads TGTGCCAGCAGTACCGACAGGGGGTTTTACTACGAGCAGTACTTC.

The chain recombines TRBV7-2 with TRBJ2-1; TRBD2 matches at 9 bases. Germline assignment: CDR1 SGHTA and CDR2 FQGNSA. CDR3 length: 17 residues. V lost 0 bases and J lost 5; bases outside the gene matches: 8. The CDR3 protein is CASSLARRTSEHNEQFF. The CDR3 nucleotides are TGTGCCAGCAGCTTAGCCCGTCGGACTAGCGAGCACAATGAGCAGTTCTTC. The full variable domain, completed using reference TRBV7-2 and TRBJ2-1, is GAGVSQSPSNKVTEKGKDVELRCDPISGHTALYWYRQSLGQGLEFLIYFQGNSAPDKSGLPSDRFSAERTGGSVSTLTIQRTQQEDSAVYLCASSLARRTSEHNEQFFGPGTRLTVL.

This clone was found once. The chain uses TRBV14 and TRBJ1-5, with no clear D. CDR3 size: 13 residues. Germline V gene sequence: CDR1 SGHDN, CDR2 FVKESK. Trimming cost V 1 base and J 4 bases, with 5 bases left between them. CDR3 bases: TGTGCCAGCAGCCAAGGAGTGAATCAGCCCCAGCATTTT. Protein sequence: CASSQGVNQPQHF.

V is TRBV7-9 and J is TRBJ1-6; D is uncertain. V gave up 1 base and J gave up 7 bases, with 8 bases separating them. The CDR3 consists of 14 residues. In germline, CDR1 is SEHNR, CDR2 FQNEAQ (reference sequence). The CDR3 protein is CASSLDLSNSPLHF. CDR3 in DNA: TGTGCCAGCAGCTTAGATTTGTCAAATTCACCCCTCCACTTT.

This rearrangement joins TRBV10-3 to TRBJ2-1; 10 positions match TRBD2. The CDR3 runs 14 residues. V lost 8 bases and J lost 7; bases outside the gene matches: 8. Per germline, CDR1 ENHRY and CDR2 SYGVKD. As DNA, the CDR3 is TGTGCCATCGGGACGAGCGGGGGGGCGAATGAGCAGTTCTTC. It encodes CAIGTSGGANEQFF.

J is TRBJ1-2 and V is TRBV5-6; 7 nucleotides match TRBD1. The CDR3 extends over 14 amino acids. Per germline, CDR1 SGHDT and CDR2 YYEEEE. V lost 1 base and J lost 4; bases outside the gene matches: 4. The CDR3 nucleotides read TGTGCCAGCAGCTTGACAGGGGTCGCCTATGGCTACACCTTC. Encoded protein: CASSLTGVAYGYTF.

This rearrangement joins TRBV13 to TRBJ1-1; 9 bases line up with TRBD1. This CDR3 spans 15 amino acids. The germline V gene has CDR1 PRHDT and CDR2 FYEKMQ (reference sequence). V was clipped by 4 bases and J by 1 base; unmatched bases: 4. Here the CDR3 reads CASSYGTGPNTEAFF. The CDR3 nucleotides read TGTGCCAGCAGCTATGGGACAGGGCCGAACACTGAAGCTTTCTTT.

The chain uses TRBV19 and TRBJ2-7, with 10 bases identical to TRBD1. Germline lookup yields CDR1 LNHDA and CDR2 SQIVND (reference sequence). V was pared by 10 bases and J by 7 bases, with 10 bases of the junction left unmatched. CDR3 length: 13 amino acids. Written as DNA, the CDR3 is TGTGCCACCTCCTGGGGGGACAGGGGTGAGCAGTACTTC. This translates into CATSWGDRGEQYF.